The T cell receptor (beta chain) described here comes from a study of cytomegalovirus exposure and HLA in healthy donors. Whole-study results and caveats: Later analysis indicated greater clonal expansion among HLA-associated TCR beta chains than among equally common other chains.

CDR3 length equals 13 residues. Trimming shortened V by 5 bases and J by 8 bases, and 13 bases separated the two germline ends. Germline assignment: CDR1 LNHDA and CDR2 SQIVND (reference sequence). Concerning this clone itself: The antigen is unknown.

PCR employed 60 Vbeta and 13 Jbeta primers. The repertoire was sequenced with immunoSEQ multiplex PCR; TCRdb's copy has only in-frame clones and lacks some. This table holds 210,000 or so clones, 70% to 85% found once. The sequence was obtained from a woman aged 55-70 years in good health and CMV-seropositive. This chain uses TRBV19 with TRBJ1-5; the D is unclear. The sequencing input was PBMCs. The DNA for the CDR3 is TGTGCCAGTAGTGAACAGATCGGTAAGCCCCAGCATTTT. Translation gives CASSEQIGKPQHF.